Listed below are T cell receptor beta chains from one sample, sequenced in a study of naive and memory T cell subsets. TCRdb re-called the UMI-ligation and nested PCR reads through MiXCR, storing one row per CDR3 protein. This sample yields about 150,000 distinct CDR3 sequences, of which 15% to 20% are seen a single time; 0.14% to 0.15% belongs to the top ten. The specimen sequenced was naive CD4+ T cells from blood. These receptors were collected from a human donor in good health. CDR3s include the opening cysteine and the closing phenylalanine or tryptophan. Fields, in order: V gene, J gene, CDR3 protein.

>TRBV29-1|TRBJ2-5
CSVLGFRETQYF
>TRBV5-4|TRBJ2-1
CASSLIVSEQFF
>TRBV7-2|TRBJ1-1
CASSIRQGNTEAFF
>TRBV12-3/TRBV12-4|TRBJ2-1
CASSPGSFSYNEQFF
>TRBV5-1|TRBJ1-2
CASSLDGSIYGYTF
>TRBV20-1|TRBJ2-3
CSAALTSGSGFTDTQYF
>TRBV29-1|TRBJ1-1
CSVSRVMNTEAFF
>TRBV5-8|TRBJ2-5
CASSFLELETQYF
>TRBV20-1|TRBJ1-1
CSAMTGAMNTEAFF
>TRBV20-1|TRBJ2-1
CSARVRMQFF
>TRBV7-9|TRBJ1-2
CASSAATGTDLYGYTF
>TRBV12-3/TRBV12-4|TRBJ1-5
CASSSWGPNQPQHF
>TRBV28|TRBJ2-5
CASNNRGSFGETQYF
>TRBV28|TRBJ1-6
CASGQNNSPLHF
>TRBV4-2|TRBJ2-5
CASSQDRRTGGETQYF
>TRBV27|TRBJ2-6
CASSLGPPGSGANVLTF
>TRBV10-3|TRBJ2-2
CAISQTNTGELFF
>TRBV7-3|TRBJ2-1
CASSSQGTPRDEQFF
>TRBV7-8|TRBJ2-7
CASSPSGTNSYEQYF
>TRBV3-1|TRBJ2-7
CASSHAGTGGYEQYF
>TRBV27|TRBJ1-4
CASSSLGQEQEKLFF
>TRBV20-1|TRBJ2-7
CSASRDQYEQYF
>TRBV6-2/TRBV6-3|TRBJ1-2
CASRPTGTSNYGYTF
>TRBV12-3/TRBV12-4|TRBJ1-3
CASSPAGRGPGNTIYF
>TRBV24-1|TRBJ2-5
CATSDPGLEETQYF
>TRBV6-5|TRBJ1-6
CASGRGDSPLHF
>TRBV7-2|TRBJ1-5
CASTGGLGTPQHF
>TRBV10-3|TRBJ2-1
CAIKSLGQFEFF
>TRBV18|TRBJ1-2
CASSPGDGYTF
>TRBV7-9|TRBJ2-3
CASSSKPGQGPDRNTQYF
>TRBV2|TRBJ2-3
CASSEGTSGSTDTQYF
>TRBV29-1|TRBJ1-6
CSVQPQNNSPLHF
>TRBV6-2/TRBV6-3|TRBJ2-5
CASTPALQETQYF
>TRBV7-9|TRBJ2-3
CASSLTERTTDTQYF
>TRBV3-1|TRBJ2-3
CASSQRATGSTDTQYF
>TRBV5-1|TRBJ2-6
CASSLAPGSTGANVLTF
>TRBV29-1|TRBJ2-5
CSVDGQGARMETQYF
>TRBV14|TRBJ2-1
CASKGLAEIYNEQFF
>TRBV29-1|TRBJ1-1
CSVELGQVNTEAFF
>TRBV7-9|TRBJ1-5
CASSSSGYNQPQHF
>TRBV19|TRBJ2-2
CASSIRGIGGELFF
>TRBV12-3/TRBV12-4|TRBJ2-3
CASRRGLAGGPTDTQYF
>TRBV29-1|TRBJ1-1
CSVQGNTEAFF
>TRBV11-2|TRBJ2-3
CASSDRSSGDTQYF
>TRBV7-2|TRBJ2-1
CASGTGGWPNEQFF
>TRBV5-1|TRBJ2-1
CASSQGLGSYNEQFF
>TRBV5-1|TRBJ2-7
CASSPTGPQVYEQYF
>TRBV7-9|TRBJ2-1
CASAKGAGGPGGEQFF
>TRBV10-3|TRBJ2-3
CATGQGWADTQYF
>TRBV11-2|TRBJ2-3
CASSLAGLAGGRTDTQYF
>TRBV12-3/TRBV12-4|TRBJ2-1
CASSLGTSGPHNEQFF